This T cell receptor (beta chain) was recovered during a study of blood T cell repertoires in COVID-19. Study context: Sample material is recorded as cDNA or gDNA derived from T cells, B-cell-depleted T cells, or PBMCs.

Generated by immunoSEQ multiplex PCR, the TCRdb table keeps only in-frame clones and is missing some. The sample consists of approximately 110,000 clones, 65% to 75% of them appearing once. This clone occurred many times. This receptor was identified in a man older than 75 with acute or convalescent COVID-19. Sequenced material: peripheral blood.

The CDR3 nucleotides are TGTGCCAGCAGTGAACCAGGAAGGGGGGGCTACGAGCAGTACTTC. Translation: CASSEPGRGGYEQYF. The chain recombines TRBV6-1 with TRBJ2-7; perhaps TRBD2 as D (7 bases). Deletions cut 2 bases from V and 3 bases from J, with 14 bases between. The CDR3 has 15 residues. Germline V gives CDR1 MNHNS, CDR2 SASEGT.